Listed below are T cell receptor beta chains from one sample, sequenced in a study of OX40 agonist ivuxolimab in advanced cancers. Sequencing used immunoSEQ multiplex PCR; TCRdb keeps in-frame clones, though not all of them. The sample gives about 40,000 clones, 88% of which show up once; roughly a quarter is in the top ten. Sequenced material: CD4+ or CD8+ T cells sorted from blood, taken in a trial of the OX40 agonist ivuxolimab. These receptors all stem from an adult with an advanced solid tumor such as melanoma, head and neck, liver or kidney cancer. The CDR3 runs from the conserved cysteine through the conserved F or W. Fields, in order: D gene, clone size, V gene, J gene, CDR3 DNA, CDR3 protein. A D gene is named only where the DNA matches it firmly. Where a row states a size, it is once, few, many or the class of an expanded clone; other rows omit it.

-,once,TRBV6-5,TRBJ2-7,TGTGCCAGCAGTTACACGAACGACCCCTACGAGCAGTACTTC,CASSYTNDPYEQYF
-,-,TRBV19,TRBJ1-4,TGTGCCAGTAGTATTGTCCTGAGGGAAAAACTGTTTTTT,CASSIVLREKLFF
-,-,TRBV10-3,TRBJ1-1,TGTGCCATCAGACCGGGACCCTCGGTACCTGAAGCTTTCTTT,CAIRPGPSVPEAFF
TRBD1,-,TRBV18,TRBJ2-5,TGTGCCAGCTCCCCGGGACAGGGCAAGGGGGAGACCCAGTACTTC,CASSPGQGKGETQYF
TRBD2,once,TRBV7-2,TRBJ2-3,TGTGCCAGCAGCTCGGGGACTAGCGGCTTTTCAACAGATACGCAGTATTTT,CASSSGTSGFSTDTQYF
TRBD1,-,TRBV28,TRBJ2-3,TGTGCCGGCCGGGACAGACGGACAGATACGCAGTATTTT,CAGRDRRTDTQYF
-,-,TRBV6-5,TRBJ1-1,TGTGCCAGCAGTTATACCATCAGCAGTAACACTGAAGCTTTCTTT,CASSYTISSNTEAFF
TRBD2,-,TRBV4-1,TRBJ2-7,TGCGCCAGCAGCCAAGATCTTGTAGCGGGAGACGGGCAGTACTTC,CASSQDLVAGDGQYF
-,-,TRBV9,TRBJ2-3,TGTGCCAGCAGCCTGGAGGGGGGAGTTAGCACAGATACGCAGTATTTT,CASSLEGGVSTDTQYF
-,-,TRBV9,TRBJ2-3,TGTGCCAGCAGCGTAGTTTTAGGGTCGGATACGCAGTATTTT,CASSVVLGSDTQYF
TRBD1,-,TRBV9,TRBJ1-2,TGTGCCAGCAGCCCGTCGGGGACAGGGGTTTACGGCTACACCTTC,CASSPSGTGVYGYTF
TRBD1,-,TRBV29-1,TRBJ2-2,TGCAGCGCCCTACAGGGGACCGGGGAGCTGTTTTTT,CSALQGTGELFF
-,-,TRBV27,TRBJ2-7,TGTGCCAGCAGTTCCTTCACTATTGGAGGGGAACTCTACGAGCAGTACTTC,CASSSFTIGGELYEQYF
-,-,TRBV27,TRBJ2-7,TGTGCCAGCAGTTTACAGAGCTCCTACGAGCAGTACTTC,CASSLQSSYEQYF
TRBD2,-,TRBV9,TRBJ2-1,TGTGCCAGCAGCGTAGAGGGGCTAGCGGTTTACAATGAGCAGTTCTTC,CASSVEGLAVYNEQFF
-,-,TRBV28,TRBJ2-3,TGTGCCAGCAGTTTCCCCGCCGGCGATACGCAGTATTTT,CASSFPAGDTQYF
TRBD2,-,TRBV27,TRBJ2-2,TGTGCCAGCACCCCCCGGGGGGAGAGAAACACCGGGGAGCTGTTTTTT,CASTPRGERNTGELFF
TRBD1,few,TRBV7-9,TRBJ1-2,TGTGCCAGCAGCCCCCCACAGGGGTTCGACTATGGCTACACCTTC,CASSPPQGFDYGYTF
-,-,TRBV18,TRBJ2-3,TGTGCCAGCTCACCACCTCGGGGATGGGGGGGCACAGATACGCAGTATTTT,CASSPPRGWGGTDTQYF
-,few,TRBV11-2,TRBJ1-1,TGTGCCAGCCGCCTTGGGGGGACTGAAGCTTTCTTT,CASRLGGTEAFF
-,-,TRBV29-1,TRBJ2-2,TGCAGCGGGTTGGGGCCGAACACCGGGGAGCTGTTTTTT,CSGLGPNTGELFF
-,-,TRBV27,TRBJ2-7,TGTGCCAGCAGTTTCTTACATCCCGGGGGGCCCTACGAGCAGTACTTC,CASSFLHPGGPYEQYF
-,-,TRBV19,TRBJ2-1,TGTGCCAGTAGTACGCCACAGGGCAATGAGCAGTTCTTC,CASSTPQGNEQFF
-,-,TRBV30,TRBJ2-3,TGTGCCTGGCAAGATGCAGATACGCAGTATTTT,CAWQDADTQYF
TRBD2,once,TRBV29-1,TRBJ2-1,TGCAGCGTTGCTGGACTAGCGGCCCGTGAAGAGCAGTTCTTC,CSVAGLAAREEQFF
-,-,TRBV9,TRBJ2-2,TGTGCCAGCAGCGTAGAAGGGGCTATTGGGGAGCTGTTTTTT,CASSVEGAIGELFF
-,-,TRBV7-9,TRBJ2-2,TGTGCCAGCAGCTTAAGGGGGGAGACGAACACCGGGGAGCTGTTTTTT,CASSLRGETNTGELFF
-,-,TRBV28,TRBJ1-4,TGTGCCAGCAGTTCGCTACCGGGTGAAAAACTGTTTTTT,CASSSLPGEKLFF
-,-,TRBV5-4,TRBJ1-1,TGTGCCAGCAGGGCCCTGGGGAACACTGAAGCTTTCTTT,CASRALGNTEAFF
-,few,TRBV6-1,TRBJ2-7,TGTGCCAGCAGTGGGCCCCACGAGCAGTACTTC,CASSGPHEQYF
-,-,TRBV6-1,TRBJ2-2,TGTGCCAGCAGTGAACTCCCAGGAACGAACACCGGGGAGCTGTTTTTT,CASSELPGTNTGELFF
-,few,TRBV7-2,TRBJ2-5,TGTGCCAGCAGCTTAGATCTGACCTCCCAAGAGACCCAGTACTTC,CASSLDLTSQETQYF
-,-,TRBV28,TRBJ2-5,TGTGCCAGCAGTCCAATACCGGAGGCCCAGTACTTC,CASSPIPEAQYF
-,-,TRBV5-6,TRBJ2-2,TGTGCCAGCAGCTTGGTCCGGCCGACCCTGATACCGGAGCTGTTTTTT,CASSLVRPTLIPELFF
-,-,TRBV4-1,TRBJ2-7,TGCGCCAGCAGCCAAGGGCGGGCAGAGCACTCCTACGAGCAGTACTTC,CASSQGRAEHSYEQYF
-,-,TRBV28,TRBJ1-2,TGTGCCAGCAGCATACGAGGGGAGGAGTACTATGGCTACACCTTC,CASSIRGEEYYGYTF
TRBD1,-,TRBV7-9,TRBJ1-1,TGTGCCAGCAGCCAACAGGCGTGGACAGGGGGCACGGAAGCTTTCTTT,CASSQQAWTGGTEAFF